One sample yielded the 9 T cell receptor beta chains listed below, sequenced in a study of blood T cell repertoires in COVID-19. This table comes from immunoSEQ multiplex PCR, and its TCRdb copy is limited to in-frame clones, with some not included. The table includes more than 150,000 clones, 70% to 80% detected once. The sequenced sample consisted of PBMCs or T cells enriched from blood (not recorded which). The receptors derive from a man in his sixties who had been exposed to COVID-19.

A single count supports this clone. V and J are TRBV9 and TRBJ2-2; 7 bases are a match to TRBD1. After removal of 8 bases from V and 3 bases from J, the junction contained 10 bases not matched to a gene. The CDR3 spans 15 residues. CDR1 SGDLS and CDR2 YYNGEE come from the germline V gene. The chain's CDR3 is CASRTGAQDTGELFF. The CDR3 nucleotides are TGTGCCAGTCGCACAGGGGCGCAGGACACCGGGGAGCTGTTTTTT.

This chain connects TRBV14 to TRBJ2-1; TRBD2 is a possible D gene (6 bases). Germline CDR1 is SGHDN and CDR2 is FVKESK. There are 16 residues in the CDR3. V was clipped by 2 bases and J by 4 bases, with 15 bases between them. Here the CDR3 reads CASSQQRDWQYNEQFF. CDR3 bases: TGTGCCAGCAGCCAACAACGGGACTGGCAATACAATGAGCAGTTCTTC.

A single count supports this clone. V usage is TRBV5-1 and J usage is TRBJ2-7; 11 bases are a match to TRBD2. V lost 5 bases, J lost 4 bases, and 5 bases stayed unmatched. Germline values: CDR1 SGHRS, CDR2 YFSETQ. CDR3 length: 14 residues. The CDR3 loop reads CASRDTSGSYEQYF. The CDR3, as DNA: TGCGCCAGCAGAGACACTAGCGGGAGTTACGAGCAGTACTTC.

This chain links TRBV24-1 with TRBJ2-1, with D tentatively TRBD2 (6 bases). The CDR3 runs to 17 residues. Trimming removed 4 bases from V and 0 bases from J, with 15 bases in between. Germline V gene data show CDR1 as KGHDR and CDR2 as SFDVKD. CDR3 nucleotides: TGTGCCACCAGTGACCCGGGACTCTCGAGCTCCTACAATGAGCAGTTCTTC. Translation: CATSDPGLSSSYNEQFF.

The rearrangement joins TRBV5-1 to TRBJ2-1, with 7 bases fitting TRBD2. This CDR3 comprises 16 residues. Germline V gene lookup returns CDR1 SGHRS and CDR2 YFSETQ. Losses at the gene ends were 1 base for V and 9 bases for J; bases not matched to a gene: 13. This chain's CDR3 is CASSLSPGPGGGEQFF. The CDR3 nucleotides read TGCGCCAGCAGCTTGTCTCCGGGCCCGGGCGGGGGTGAGCAGTTCTTC.

The rearrangement links TRBV6-4 to TRBJ1-6, with a possible D match to TRBD1 (5 bases). The CDR3 extends over 15 amino acids. Trimming took 4 bases from V and 5 from J, leaving 12 bases between them. Germline-derived CDR1 and CDR2 are MRHNA and SNTAGT. DNA of the CDR3: TGTGCCAGCAGTGCAGCGGGGCTAAATAATTCACCCCTCCACTTT. Translated, it gives CASSAAGLNNSPLHF.

This clone was seen a handful of times. The chain links TRBV7-9 to TRBJ2-7; D ambiguous. The germline CDR1 and CDR2 sequences are SEHNR and FQNEAQ (reference sequence). V lost 1 base to trimming and J lost 6 bases, with 7 bases between them. The CDR3 consists of 12 residues. CDR3 sequence: CASSLGSGEQYF. In nucleotides, the CDR3 is TGTGCCAGCAGCTTAGGGTCAGGCGAGCAGTACTTC.

This chain uses TRBV27 with TRBJ2-7; D is perhaps TRBD1 (6 bases). This CDR3 spans 13 amino acids. In germline, CDR1 is MNHEY, CDR2 SMNVEV (reference sequence). V was cut by 5 bases and J by 7 bases, with 15 bases left in between. The CDR3 here is CASSGTQGGEQYF. The CDR3 nucleotides are TGTGCCAGCAGTGGGACACAGGGTGGAGAGCAGTACTTC.

The chain joins TRBV5-8 to TRBJ2-2, with 9 bases that match TRBD1. With V trimmed by 4 bases and J by 6 bases, 7 bases remained unmatched. The germline CDR1 and CDR2 sequences are SGHTS and YDEGEE. The CDR3 has 15 amino acids. CDR3 residues: CASSPGQGVAGELFF. Here the CDR3 DNA reads TGTGCCAGCAGCCCGGGACAGGGAGTAGCCGGGGAGCTGTTTTTT.